The 12 T cell receptor beta chains below were found in one sample sequenced in a study of monozygotic twins with inflammatory bowel disease. No DNA is given; TCRdb re-called the 5' RACE reads and lists each CDR3 protein once. The specimen's table records roughly 330,000 distinct CDR3 sequences. The sample consisted of blood. These receptors were obtained from a human donor with ulcerative colitis or Crohn's disease, or a healthy co-twin of an affected twin (not recorded which).

The CDR3 region is CASSLSRDPSYEQYF. V is TRBV7-2 and J is TRBJ2-7. This CDR3 contains 15 residues. Germline CDR1 is SGHTA and CDR2 is FQGNSA. Together with reference TRBV7-2 and TRBJ2-7, the CDR3 gives the full variable domain: GAGVSQSPSNKVTEKGKDVELRCDPISGHTALYWYRQSLGQGLEFLIYFQGNSAPDKSGLPSDRFSAERTGGSVSTLTIQRTQQEDSAVYLCASSLSRDPSYEQYFGPGTRLTVT.

V usage is TRBV24-1 and J usage is TRBJ2-3. Looked up from germline, CDR1 is KGHDR and CDR2 is SFDVKD. The CDR3 covers 13 residues. The CDR3: CATSDRNVDTQYF.

The chain is built from TRBV6-1 and TRBJ1-1. CDR3 size: 12 residues. Germline V CDR1 and CDR2: MNHNS, SASEGT. CDR3 protein: CASSGRSTEAFF.

The gene calls are TRBV6-1 and TRBJ2-1; as DNA is missing, the TRBD2 call by TCRdb cannot be tested. Germline V gene lookup returns CDR1 MNHNS and CDR2 SASEGT. The CDR3 loop spans 16 amino acids. Here the CDR3 reads CASSVRRLAGSNEQFF.

The chain combines TRBV29-1 with TRBJ1-2; TCRdb returns TRBD1, unconfirmable since there is no DNA. CDR1 SQVTM and CDR2 ANQGSEA come from the germline V gene. The CDR3 runs to 16 residues. The CDR3 spells CSVEWIATGLNYGYTF.

The CDR3 is CSARGMYLNTEAFF. V is TRBV20-1 and J is TRBJ1-1. CDR1 is DFQATT, CDR2 SNEGSKA, per germline (reference sequence). CDR3 length equals 14 residues.

The chain couples TRBV5-1 to TRBJ2-3; TCRdb's assignment of TRBD1 cannot be checked, as there is no DNA. The length of the CDR3 is 14 residues. Per germline, CDR1 SGHRS and CDR2 YFSETQ. CDR3 sequence reads: CASSRGTSADTQYF.

The V gene is TRBV29-1, the J gene TRBJ1-1. This CDR3 spans 13 amino acids. Germline loops: CDR1 SQVTM, CDR2 ANQGSEA. The CDR3: CSVEVQQDTEAFF.

J is TRBJ2-6 and V is TRBV10-2. The CDR3 is 16 residues long. The germline CDR1 and CDR2 sequences are WSHSY and SAAADI. The CDR3 reads CASSEAGSTGANVLTF.

CDR3 loop: CASRGRGYGELFF. The J gene is TRBJ2-2, the V gene TRBV6-5; TCRdb selects TRBD1, and the lack of DNA leaves this call unchecked. CDR1 and CDR2 from the germline V gene are MNHEY and SVGAGI. The CDR3 is 13 amino acids.

This chain joins TRBV7-3 and TRBJ2-3; the TCRdb D gene call, TRBD2, has no DNA to confirm it. Germline CDR1 SGHTA, CDR2 FQGTGA. The CDR3 is 17 amino acids. The CDR3 spells CASSLDGTSGIADTQYF. The whole variable domain, filled in from reference TRBV7-3 and TRBJ2-3, reads GAGVSQTPSNKVTEKGKYVELRCDPISGHTALYWYRQSLGQGPEFLIYFQGTGAADDSGLPNDRFFAVRPEGSVSTLKIQRTERGDSAVYLCASSLDGTSGIADTQYFGPGTRLTVL.

The rearrangement links TRBV28 to TRBJ1-1; TCRdb returns TRBD1, unconfirmable since there is no DNA. Germline V lookup: CDR1 MDHEN, CDR2 SYDVKM. There are 13 residues in the CDR3. The CDR3 spells CASSLPVGAEAFF.